Each of the 32 T cell receptor beta chains below was sequenced from the same sample in a study of identical twins. MiXCR was run by TCRdb on the 5' RACE reads, yielding one entry per CDR3 protein. The sample has about 210,000 distinct CDR3 sequences; roughly a tenth are singletons. The sample consisted of memory (CD45RO+) T cells sorted from blood. These receptors were collected from a woman aged 18-29 years in good health.

The chain joins TRBV11-2 to TRBJ2-3; no clear D. The CDR3 has 12 residues. Germline CDR1 SGHAT, CDR2 FQNNGV. Trimming took 5 bases from V and 6 from J, leaving 9 bases between them. The CDR3 sequence is CASSVLEDTQYF. The CDR3 DNA sequence: TGTGCCAGCAGCGTTCTCGAGGATACGCAGTATTTT.

This clonotype appeared many times. The chain employs TRBV6-5 and TRBJ2-7; 8 bases are shared with TRBD2. The V gene end was trimmed by 0 bases and the J gene end by 4 bases; junction bases not matched to a gene: 11. Germline assignment: CDR1 MNHEY and CDR2 SVGAGI. The CDR3 length is 17 residues. As DNA, the CDR3 is TGTGCCAGCAGTTACTCGAAATTTAGCGGCGGGGGGTACGAGCAGTACTTC. Protein: CASSYSKFSGGGYEQYF.

This chain connects TRBV5-1 to TRBJ2-1; 8 bases are a match to TRBD2. V lost 0 bases and J lost 2; bases outside the gene matches: 4. The CDR3 spans 16 residues. From germline, CDR1 is SGHRS and CDR2 YFSETQ. The CDR3 DNA is TGCGCCAGCAGCTTGGCCGGGGGGGGCGCCTACAATGAGCAGTTCTTC. Protein product: CASSLAGGGAYNEQFF.

J is TRBJ1-2 and V is TRBV5-1; TRBD1 matches at 9 bases. The V and J ends lost 4 bases and 7 bases, in that order; junction bases with no gene match: 2. The germline CDR1 and CDR2 sequences are SGHRS and YFSETQ. This CDR3 has 12 residues. CDR3 in amino acids: CASSPTGGGYTF. In nucleotides, the CDR3 is TGCGCCAGCAGCCCGACAGGGGGTGGCTACACCTTC. The whole variable domain, remainder taken from reference TRBV5-1 and TRBJ1-2, is KAGVTQTPRYLIKTRGQQVTLSCSPISGHRSVSWYQQTPGQGLQFLFEYFSETQRNKGNFPGRFSGRQFSNSRSEMNVSTLELGDSALYLCASSPTGGGYTFGSGTRLTVV.

The genes are TRBV20-1 and TRBJ2-6, with 9 nucleotides matching TRBD2. Trimming took 3 bases from V and 3 from J; bases not matched to a gene: 9. The CDR3 loop spans 17 amino acids. Germline CDR1 DFQATT, CDR2 SNEGSKA (reference sequence). CDR3: CSARGGGGAFGANVLTF. For the CDR3, the DNA is TGCAGTGCTAGGGGAGGCGGGGGGGCCTTTGGGGCCAACGTCCTGACTTTC.

This clonotype was detected only a few times. The V and J genes are TRBV11-2 and TRBJ2-3; D not resolved. Germline assignment: CDR1 SGHAT and CDR2 FQNNGV. This CDR3 has 17 amino acids. V was cut by 5 bases and J by 3 bases, with 21 bases left in between. The CDR3: CASSLNIGVSGTDTQYF. As DNA, the CDR3 is TGTGCCAGCAGCCTCAACATTGGAGTGTCAGGAACAGATACGCAGTATTTT.

This clonotype was detected a few times. The chain joins TRBV20-1 to TRBJ2-5; the D gene is possibly TRBD1 (7 bases). CDR1 is DFQATT and CDR2 is SNEGSKA in the germline V gene (reference sequence). Trimming took 6 bases from V and 2 from J, leaving 16 bases between them. This CDR3 has 14 residues. The chain's CDR3 is CSARRGPRQETQYF. DNA of the CDR3: TGCAGTGCCAGGAGGGGGCCGAGACAAGAGACCCAGTACTTC.

This clonotype was counted ten times or more. CDR3 coding DNA: TGTGCCAGCGCGACAGACAGATCTTACACAGATACGCAGTATTTT. It codes for CASATDRSYTDTQYF. This sequence joins TRBV27 and TRBJ2-3, with D tentatively TRBD1 (5 bases). V was pared by 8 bases and J by 2 bases, with 17 bases between. The CDR3 has 15 amino acids. From germline, CDR1 is MNHEY and CDR2 SMNVEV (reference sequence).

This clonotype showed up many times. The rearrangement joins TRBV2 to TRBJ1-1, with D tentatively TRBD1 (5 bases). Trimming shortened V by 3 bases and J by 10 bases, and 9 bases separated the two germline ends. CDR1 and CDR2 from the germline V gene are SNHLY and FYNNEI. This CDR3 is built from 11 residues. For the CDR3, the DNA is TGTGCCAGCAGTGACAGGGAAGGAGCTTTCTTT. It specifies CASSDREGAFF.

This clonotype came up a few times. The chain couples TRBV3-1 to TRBJ1-1, with D possibly TRBD1 on 5 matching bases. Trimming took off 4 bases at V and 4 bases at J, with 16 bases between the two ends. The CDR3 runs to 15 residues. Germline CDR1 LGHDT, CDR2 YNNKEL (reference sequence). CDR3 region: CASSPRVGTGTEAFF. The CDR3 DNA sequence: TGTGCCAGCAGCCCCAGGGTAGGAACGGGCACTGAAGCTTTCTTT.

This clonotype was counted a few times. The DNA for the CDR3 is TGCGCCAGCAGCTTGGAAGGGGGGCCGAATGAGCAGTTCTTC. Translation gives CASSLEGGPNEQFF. The rearrangement uses TRBV5-1 and TRBJ2-1; D is tentatively TRBD1 or TRBD2 (6 bases each). Germline CDR1 is SGHRS and CDR2 is YFSETQ. There are 14 residues in the CDR3. V shed 0 bases and J shed 7 bases, with 11 bases lying between them.

This clonotype was seen more than once but under ten times. The chain is built from TRBV20-1 and TRBJ2-2, with 7 bases that match TRBD1. CDR3 length equals 14 residues. Germline V gives CDR1 DFQATT, CDR2 SNEGSKA (reference sequence). The V and J ends lost 6 bases and 5 bases, in that order; junction bases with no gene match: 9. CDR3 bases: TGCAGTGCCCTGGGACAGTCGAGGACCGGGGAGCTGTTTTTT. Protein sequence: CSALGQSRTGELFF.

The rearrangement uses TRBV12-3 or TRBV12-4 and TRBJ1-1; 7 nucleotides match TRBD1. The V segment lost 6 bases and the J segment 0 bases; nucleotides outside the gene matches: 4. This CDR3 is 14 amino acids long. The CDR3 spells CASRNRGMNTEAFF. The CDR3 coding sequence is TGTGCCAGCAGAAACAGGGGAATGAACACTGAAGCTTTCTTT.

The rearrangement uses TRBV14 and TRBJ1-1, with no clear D. Trimming removed 4 bases at V and 4 bases at J, with 16 bases between. Germline values: CDR1 SGHDN, CDR2 FVKESK. This CDR3 spans 15 amino acids. The CDR3 loop is CASSLGGGRGTEAFF. DNA for the CDR3: TGTGCCAGCAGCCTGGGCGGCGGTCGGGGCACTGAAGCTTTCTTT.

The chain is built from TRBV4-2 and TRBJ2-7; D gene uncertain. Trimming pared 1 base from V and 3 bases from J, leaving 16 bases between. The CDR3 runs to 16 residues. Germline loops: CDR1 LGHNA, CDR2 YNFKEQ. CDR3 in amino acids: CASSQVSFTGLYEQYF. Here the CDR3 DNA reads TGTGCCAGCAGCCAAGTCTCGTTCACCGGTCTCTACGAGCAGTACTTC.

This rearrangement joins TRBV5-1 to TRBJ2-2; 8 positions agree with TRBD1. J gave up 3 bases and V 4 bases, and 11 bases lay outside the gene matches. The CDR3 sequence is 17 residues long. Looked up from germline, CDR1 is SGHRS and CDR2 is YFSETQ. CDR3 in amino acids: CASSTGNRGMYTGELFF. Here the CDR3 DNA reads TGCGCCAGCAGCACAGGGAACAGGGGGATGTACACCGGGGAGCTGTTTTTT.

The V gene is TRBV5-1, the J gene TRBJ1-5; D may be TRBD1 (5 bases). Germline V gene data show CDR1 as SGHRS and CDR2 as YFSETQ. Trimming took 1 base from V and 4 from J, leaving 9 bases between them. CDR3 size: 14 residues. The CDR3 coding sequence is TGCGCCAGCAGCTTGCAGGGTCCTAATCAGCCCCAGCATTTT. The encoded protein is CASSLQGPNQPQHF. Variable domain in full (rest from reference TRBV5-1 and TRBJ1-5): KAGVTQTPRYLIKTRGQQVTLSCSPISGHRSVSWYQQTPGQGLQFLFEYFSETQRNKGNFPGRFSGRQFSNSRSEMNVSTLELGDSALYLCASSLQGPNQPQHFGDGTRLSIL.

This clonotype was observed many times. The gene calls are TRBV5-1 and TRBJ1-2; D may be TRBD1 (5 bases). Deletions cut 4 bases from V and 0 bases from J, with 13 bases between. The CDR3 contains 15 residues. Germline lookup yields CDR1 SGHRS and CDR2 YFSETQ. The CDR3 DNA sequence: TGCGCCAGCAGCGGTTCCGGGGCCTCTAACTATGGCTACACCTTC. It encodes CASSGSGASNYGYTF.

As DNA, the CDR3 is TGTGCCAGCAGCTTGGCACAGTCCTACGAGCAGTACTTC. Its protein product is CASSLAQSYEQYF. The rearrangement links TRBV5-6 to TRBJ2-7, with D unresolved. The CDR3 loop spans 13 amino acids. Trimming pared 0 bases from V and 1 base from J, leaving 5 bases between. Per germline, CDR1 SGHDT and CDR2 YYEEEE.

The CDR3 DNA reads as TGTGCCAGCAGCCGAATATGGGGGGGGGGCCAAGATACGCAGTATTTT. This translates into CASSRIWGGGQDTQYF. V and J are TRBV7-2 and TRBJ2-3, with a weak D call TRBD2 (7 bases). The CDR3 is 16 residues long. Deletions cut 5 bases from V and 5 bases from J, with 20 bases between. CDR1 is SGHTA and CDR2 is FQGNSA in the germline V gene.

V gene TRBV11-2 combines with J gene TRBJ2-5, with D hard to call. The CDR3 sequence is 15 residues long. Per the germline V gene, CDR1 is SGHAT and CDR2 is FQNNGV. Trimming removed 0 bases at V and 7 bases at J, with 15 bases between. CDR3 in amino acids: CASSLEGFAIGTQYF. The DNA of the CDR3 is TGTGCCAGCAGCTTAGAAGGGTTTGCCATCGGGACCCAGTACTTC.

The chain couples TRBV6-1 to TRBJ2-1; D is perhaps TRBD2 (7 bases). This CDR3 contains 15 residues. Germline V gene lookup returns CDR1 MNHNS and CDR2 SASEGT. V lost 9 bases and J lost 6, with 21 bases in between. Written as DNA, the CDR3 is TGTGCCAGTAAACAGGGAGGGAGCCCCCTCAATGAGCAGTTCTTC. This gives the protein CASKQGGSPLNEQFF.

This clonotype was detected only a few times. The chain uses TRBV12-5 and TRBJ2-2; a possible D gene is TRBD1 (6 bases). Trimming removed 2 bases at V and 7 bases at J, with 23 bases between. CDR3 length equals 18 residues. Germline V gene lookup returns CDR1 LGHNT and CDR2 FRNRAP. In DNA form, the CDR3 reads TGTGCTAGTGGTTTGTTTCCTTCAGGGGTCCGACGGGGCGGGGAGCTGTTTTTT. Encoded protein: CASGLFPSGVRRGGELFF.

This clonotype has only a few counts. The CDR3 nucleotides are TGTGCCAGCAGGGGCTACGGGGGGCGGGACGAGCAGTACTTC. It yields the protein CASRGYGGRDEQYF. This chain joins TRBV12-3 or TRBV12-4 and TRBJ2-7, with D perhaps TRBD2 (7 bases). This CDR3 is built from 14 residues. Trimming left V 6 bases short and J 5 bases short, with 17 bases between.

The chain links TRBV30 to TRBJ2-7, with unresolved D. Germline V lookup: CDR1 GTSNPN, CDR2 SVGIG (reference sequence). V lost 3 bases, J lost 3 bases, and 9 bases lay in between. This CDR3 comprises 12 residues. As DNA, the CDR3 is TGTGCCTGGAGCCTGACTGGCTACGAGCAGTACTTC. As protein: CAWSLTGYEQYF.

Only a few counts were recorded for this clonotype. The V gene is TRBV7-7, the J gene TRBJ2-5, with 13 bases fitting TRBD2. Germline CDR1 SSHAT, CDR2 FNYEAQ (reference sequence). Trimming took 5 bases from V and 4 from J; bases not matched to a gene: 7. The CDR3 totals 16 residues. CDR3: CASSLRTSGRGETQYF. DNA for the CDR3: TGTGCCAGCAGCCTAAGGACTAGCGGGAGAGGAGAGACCCAGTACTTC.

A few counts support this clonotype. This sequence joins TRBV9 and TRBJ2-2; D gene ambiguous. V dropped 0 bases and J dropped 0 bases, with 9 bases sitting between them. CDR3 size: 16 residues. Germline V lookup: CDR1 SGDLS, CDR2 YYNGEE. CDR3 amino acids: CASSVVLSANTGELFF. CDR3 nucleotides: TGTGCCAGCAGCGTAGTCCTATCCGCGAACACCGGGGAGCTGTTTTTT.

The V and J genes are TRBV7-2 and TRBJ2-1; D not resolved. CDR3 length: 13 amino acids. CDR1 and CDR2 from the germline V gene are SGHTA and FQGNSA. Trimming stripped 4 bases from V and 5 bases from J, with 9 bases between. CDR3 DNA sequence: TGTGCCAGCAGCTCTTGGGTTGACAATGAGCAGTTCTTC. Translation: CASSSWVDNEQFF.

The chain has TRBV5-5 and TRBJ1-6; D uncertain. V lost 0 bases, J lost 8 bases, and 12 bases lay in between. This CDR3 is built from 15 residues. Germline CDR1 SGHKS, CDR2 YYEKEE (reference sequence). In DNA, the CDR3 is TGTGCCAGCAGCTTGGTCCCAGGTTTGGATTCACCCCTCCACTTT. It encodes CASSLVPGLDSPLHF.

This clonotype has at least ten counts. This sequence joins TRBV11-1 and TRBJ2-6; D is perhaps TRBD1 (5 bases). Trimming removed 4 bases at V and 0 bases at J, with 16 bases between. Germline V gene sequence: CDR1 SGHAT, CDR2 FQDESV (reference sequence). There are 18 residues in the CDR3. CDR3 DNA sequence: TGTGCCAGCAGCTACCCCCCGGACATATACTCTGGGGCCAACGTCCTGACTTTC. Protein sequence: CASSYPPDIYSGANVLTF. Combining the CDR3 with reference TRBV11-1 and TRBJ2-6 gives the whole variable domain EAEVAQSPRYKITEKSQAVAFWCDPISGHATLYWYRQILGQGPELLVQFQDESVVDDSQLPKDRFSAERLKGVDSTLKIQPAELGDSAMYLCASSYPPDIYSGANVLTFGAGSRLTVL.

CDR3 bases: TGTGCCAGTAGTATAGGCACCGGGACAGGGTCGCAGTATTTT. It is translated as CASSIGTGTGSQYF. The chain employs TRBV19 and TRBJ2-3, with 9 bases aligning to TRBD1. V was clipped by 1 base and J by 10 bases; unmatched bases: 6. Looked up from germline, CDR1 is LNHDA and CDR2 is SQIVND (reference sequence). This CDR3 has 14 amino acids.

This clonotype was counted between two and nine times. The chain carries TRBV19 and TRBJ2-5; tentatively, D is TRBD2 (6 bases). There are 14 residues in the CDR3. Germline V gene lookup returns CDR1 LNHDA and CDR2 SQIVND (reference sequence). Trimming left V 7 bases short and J 5 bases short, with 17 bases between. CDR3 in DNA: TGTGCCAGTACTAGCTTTGGGGGGTCGGAGACCCAGTACTTC. The encoded protein is CASTSFGGSETQYF.